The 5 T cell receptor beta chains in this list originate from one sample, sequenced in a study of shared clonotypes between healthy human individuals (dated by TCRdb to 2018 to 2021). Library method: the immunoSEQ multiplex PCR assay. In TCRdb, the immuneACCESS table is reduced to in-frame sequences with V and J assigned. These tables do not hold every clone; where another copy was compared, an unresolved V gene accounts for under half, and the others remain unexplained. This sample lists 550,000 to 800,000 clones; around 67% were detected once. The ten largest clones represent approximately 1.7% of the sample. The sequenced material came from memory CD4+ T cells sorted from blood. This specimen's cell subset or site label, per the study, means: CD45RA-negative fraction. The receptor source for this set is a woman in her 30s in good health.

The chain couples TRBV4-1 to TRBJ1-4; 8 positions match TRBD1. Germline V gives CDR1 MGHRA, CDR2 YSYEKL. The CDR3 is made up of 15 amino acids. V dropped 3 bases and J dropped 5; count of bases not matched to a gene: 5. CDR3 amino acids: CASSQGDRKNEKLFF. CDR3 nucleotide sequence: TGCGCCAGCAGCCAGGGGGACAGGAAAAATGAAAAACTGTTTTTT.

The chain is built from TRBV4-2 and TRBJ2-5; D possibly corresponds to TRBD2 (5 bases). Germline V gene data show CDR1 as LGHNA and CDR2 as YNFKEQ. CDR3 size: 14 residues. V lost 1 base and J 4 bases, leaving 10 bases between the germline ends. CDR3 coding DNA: TGTGCCAGCAGCCAAGGAGGGAGCGCAGAGACCCAGTACTTC. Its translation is CASSQGGSAETQYF.

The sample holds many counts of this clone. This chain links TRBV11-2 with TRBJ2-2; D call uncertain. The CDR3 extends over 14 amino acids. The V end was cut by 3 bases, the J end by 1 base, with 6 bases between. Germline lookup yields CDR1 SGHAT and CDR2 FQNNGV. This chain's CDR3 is CASSFGRNTGELFF. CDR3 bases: TGTGCCAGCAGCTTTGGTCGGAACACCGGGGAGCTGTTTTTT.

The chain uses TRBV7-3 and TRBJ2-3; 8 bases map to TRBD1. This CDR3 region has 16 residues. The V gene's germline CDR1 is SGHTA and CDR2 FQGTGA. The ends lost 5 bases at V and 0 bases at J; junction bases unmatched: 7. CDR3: CASSTHRGASTDTQYF. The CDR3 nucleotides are TGTGCCAGCAGCACTCACAGGGGGGCTAGCACAGATACGCAGTATTTT.

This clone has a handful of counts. CDR3 loop: CASSPILQGLNTEAFF. In DNA, the CDR3 is TGTGCCAGTAGTCCGATCCTACAAGGTCTGAACACTGAAGCTTTCTTT. The V call is TRBV19, the J call TRBJ1-1; D unclear. Germline CDR1 LNHDA, CDR2 SQIVND (reference sequence). V dropped 5 bases and J dropped 0 bases, with 16 bases sitting between them. CDR3 length: 16 amino acids.